This T cell receptor (beta chain) was profiled in a study of blood T cell repertoires in COVID-19. The data were produced by immunoSEQ multiplex PCR, yet TCRdb's version contains in-frame clones alone and is incomplete. Of over 250,000 clones detected, 88% appear once; the ten largest clones hold approximately 0.8%. J was trimmed by 5 bases and V by 0 bases; bases with no gene match: 3. This CDR3 has 15 amino acids. Germline V gene lookup returns CDR1 MGHRA and CDR2 YSYEKL. This chain uses TRBV4-1 with TRBJ2-1; TRBD2 agrees at 8 bases. The sample comprised peripheral blood. The sequence derives from a woman between 25 and 40 years old with acute or convalescent COVID-19. The CDR3 reads CASSQDRLANNEQFF. For the CDR3, the DNA is TGCGCCAGCAGCCAAGATCGACTAGCGAACAATGAGCAGTTCTTC.